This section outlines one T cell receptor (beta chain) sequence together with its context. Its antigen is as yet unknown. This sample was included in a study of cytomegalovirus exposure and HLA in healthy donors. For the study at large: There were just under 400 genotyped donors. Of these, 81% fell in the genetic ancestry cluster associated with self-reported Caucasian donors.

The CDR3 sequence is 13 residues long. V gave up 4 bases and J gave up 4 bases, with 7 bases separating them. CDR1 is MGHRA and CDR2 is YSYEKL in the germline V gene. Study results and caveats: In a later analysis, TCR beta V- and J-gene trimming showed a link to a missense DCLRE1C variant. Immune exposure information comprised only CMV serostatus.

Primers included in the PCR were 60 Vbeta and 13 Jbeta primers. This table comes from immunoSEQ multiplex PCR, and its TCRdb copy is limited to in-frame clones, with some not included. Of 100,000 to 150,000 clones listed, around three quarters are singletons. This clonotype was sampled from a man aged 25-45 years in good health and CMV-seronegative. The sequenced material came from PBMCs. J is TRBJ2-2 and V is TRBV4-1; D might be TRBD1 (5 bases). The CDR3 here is CASSPQGTGELFF. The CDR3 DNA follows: TGCGCCAGCAGCCCGCAGGGCACCGGGGAGCTGTTTTTT.